These 32 T cell receptor beta chains came from one sample sequenced in a study of shared clonotypes between healthy human individuals. Libraries were prepared by immunoSEQ multiplex PCR; TCRdb keeps only in-frame clonotypes and omits some of them. The profile shows 660,000 or so clones, 95% to 96% of them singletons. The naive CD8 population came from CD45RO-negative cells selected for CCR7, without terminally differentiated effector memory CD45RA+ cells. The specimen was naive CD8+ T cells sorted from blood. The receptor set was obtained from a woman in her twenties or thirties in good health.

Of note for this clone: Within the sample, other DNA sequences also encode this same CDR3. The rearrangement uses TRBV10-1 and TRBJ2-7, with no clear D. The CDR3 covers 12 residues. Germline values: CDR1 WNHNN, CDR2 SYGVQD (reference sequence). Trimming took 6 bases from V and 4 from J, leaving 10 bases between them. The CDR3 DNA reads as TGCGCCAGCAGCGAAACTCGGTACGAGCAGTACTTC. This sequence encodes CASSETRYEQYF.

This clone was counted a single time. Other DNA sequences in this specimen translate into the identical CDR3. The chain joins TRBV7-9 to TRBJ1-1; D unclear. The CDR3 is 14 amino acids. Trimming shortened V by 1 base and J by 1 base, and 7 bases separated the two germline ends. The germline CDR1 and CDR2 sequences are SEHNR and FQNEAQ (reference sequence). CDR3 loop: CASSLVRGNTEAFF. The CDR3 DNA reads TGTGCCAGCAGCTTAGTGCGGGGGAACACTGAAGCTTTCTTT.

The J gene is TRBJ1-1, the V gene TRBV10-2; TRBD1 aligns across 7 bases. The CDR3 has 13 amino acids. Trimming took 2 bases from V and 7 from J; bases not matched to a gene: 4. Germline lookup yields CDR1 WSHSY and CDR2 SAAADI. CDR3 protein: CASSEGTVVEAFF. CDR3 in DNA: TGCGCCAGCAGTGAGGGGACAGTGGTTGAAGCTTTCTTT.

This clone was seen only a few times. The genes are TRBV2 and TRBJ1-3; maybe TRBD1 (6 bases). Germline-derived CDR1 and CDR2 are SNHLY and FYNNEI. V shed 6 bases and J shed 5 bases, with 8 bases lying between them. The CDR3 length is 12 residues. CDR3 in amino acids: CASRGDRNTIYF. The CDR3 DNA is TGTGCCAGCAGGGGGGACAGAAACACCATATATTTT.

The chain combines TRBV6-4 with TRBJ2-1; 10 bases map to TRBD2. Germline CDR1 is MRHNA and CDR2 is SNTAGT. The CDR3 is made up of 15 amino acids. J was trimmed by 2 bases and V by 6 bases; bases with no gene match: 4. The CDR3 loop is CASSHTSGAYNEQFF. For the CDR3, the DNA is TGTGCCAGCAGCCATACTAGCGGGGCCTACAATGAGCAGTTCTTC.

V and J are TRBV13 and TRBJ2-3; weak D call: TRBD1 (5 bases). The CDR3 runs to 18 residues. The V gene lost 0 bases and the J gene lost 2 bases, with 18 bases spanning the gap. Germline V CDR1 and CDR2: PRHDT, FYEKMQ (reference sequence). CDR3 protein: CASSLGPGHITLTDTQYF. The CDR3 bases are TGTGCCAGCAGCTTAGGCCCCGGACATATTACACTCACAGATACGCAGTATTTT. The full variable domain, in which reference TRBV13 and TRBJ2-3 provide the parts outside the CDR3, is AAGVIQSPRHLIKEKRETATLKCYPIPRHDTVYWYQQGPGQDPQFLISFYEKMQSDKGSIPDRFSAQQFSDYHSELNMSSLELGDSALYFCASSLGPGHITLTDTQYFGPGTRLTVL.

CDR3 sequence: CASSLVGQFIHEQFF. The CDR3 DNA sequence: TGTGCCAGCAGCTTAGTAGGACAGTTTATCCATGAGCAGTTCTTC. V is TRBV7-9 and J is TRBJ2-1; the D gene is possibly TRBD1 (6 bases). The CDR3 loop spans 15 amino acids. Germline lookup yields CDR1 SEHNR and CDR2 FQNEAQ (reference sequence). Deletions cut 1 base from V and 8 bases from J, with 15 bases between.

This clone occurred once. The V call is TRBV6-5, the J call TRBJ2-5; D gene ambiguous. With 0 bases removed from V and 5 bases from J, the gap between germline ends came to 10 bases. Germline V CDR1 and CDR2: MNHEY, SVGAGI. The CDR3 spans 14 residues. The chain's CDR3 is CASSYSPDVETQYF. The DNA for the CDR3 is TGTGCCAGCAGTTACTCCCCCGATGTGGAGACCCAGTACTTC.

The gene calls are TRBV2 and TRBJ2-2, with D uncertain. The CDR3 spans 12 residues. The V and J ends lost 2 bases and 6 bases respectively, with 4 bases between them. Germline-derived CDR1 and CDR2 are SNHLY and FYNNEI. The CDR3 coding sequence is TGTGCCAGCAGTGAATTACCCGGGGAGCTGTTTTTT. Translating it yields CASSELPGELFF. Using reference TRBV2 and TRBJ2-2 for the parts outside the CDR3, the full variable domain is EPEVTQTPSHQVTQMGQEVILRCVPISNHLYFYWYRQILGQKVEFLVSFYNNEISEKSEIFDDQFSVERPDGSNFTLKIRSTKLEDSAMYFCASSELPGELFFGEGSRLTVL.

The chain links TRBV4-1 to TRBJ2-7; 11 positions agree with TRBD2. CDR1 and CDR2 from the germline V gene are MGHRA and YSYEKL. After removal of 3 bases from V and 2 bases from J, the junction contained 9 bases not matched to a gene. The CDR3 spans 17 residues. CDR3 sequence: CASSQADLTSGTYEQYF. DNA of the CDR3: TGCGCCAGCAGCCAGGCAGATTTGACTAGCGGGACCTACGAGCAGTACTTC.

This chain connects TRBV6-1 to TRBJ2-5; D not certain. The CDR3 spans 14 residues. The germline V gene encodes CDR1 MNHNS and CDR2 SASEGT. With 2 bases removed from V and 4 bases from J, the gap between germline ends came to 11 bases. In DNA form, the CDR3 reads TGTGCCAGCAGTGAAAGAGCTGAGATAGAGACCCAGTACTTC. Translating gives CASSERAEIETQYF.

The chain couples TRBV13 to TRBJ2-7; TRBD1 might be the D (5 bases). V dropped 3 bases and J dropped 4 bases, with 16 bases sitting between them. CDR1 and CDR2 (germline): PRHDT, FYEKMQ (reference sequence). The length of the CDR3 is 15 residues. CDR3: CASSFMETGPYEQYF. In DNA form, the CDR3 reads TGTGCCAGCAGCTTTATGGAAACAGGTCCGTACGAGCAGTACTTC. Drawing the rest from reference TRBV13 and TRBJ2-7, the complete variable domain is AAGVIQSPRHLIKEKRETATLKCYPIPRHDTVYWYQQGPGQDPQFLISFYEKMQSDKGSIPDRFSAQQFSDYHSELNMSSLELGDSALYFCASSFMETGPYEQYFGPGTRLTVT.

Only one count was recorded for this clone. This chain connects TRBV7-9 to TRBJ1-1, with 7 nucleotides matching TRBD1. In germline, CDR1 is SEHNR, CDR2 FQNEAQ (reference sequence). The CDR3 runs 16 residues. The ends lost 1 base at V and 7 bases at J; junction bases unmatched: 12. CDR3 residues: CASSLDLGRGEGEAFF. CDR3 DNA: TGTGCCAGCAGCTTAGATCTAGGCAGGGGGGAGGGTGAAGCTTTCTTT.

This sequence joins TRBV12-2 and TRBJ1-1. TRBV12-2 is assigned pseudogene status. The CDR3 covers 14 residues. CDR3 DNA sequence: TGTGCAAGTCGCTTGGGAGGGGGGAACACTGAAGCTTTCTTT. This translates into CASRLGGGNTEAFF.

The rearrangement links TRBV29-1 to TRBJ2-5; D perhaps matches TRBD2 (6 bases). CDR1 and CDR2 from the germline V gene are SQVTM and ANQGSEA. The V end lost 8 bases, the J end lost 4 bases, and 26 bases lay between the germline ends. The CDR3 has 16 residues. CDR3 bases: TGCAGCACCTCCCCCCCCGGGGACTGGGTGGCAGAGACCCAGTACTTC. It yields the protein CSTSPPGDWVAETQYF.

V is TRBV27 and J is TRBJ2-1, with D possibly TRBD2 on 5 matching bases. Germline V gene data show CDR1 as MNHEY and CDR2 as SMNVEV (reference sequence). CDR3 size: 12 residues. Trimming removed 7 bases at V and 3 bases at J, with 7 bases between. CDR3 in DNA: TGTGCCAGCATGGCGGGCTACAATGAGCAGTTCTTC. Amino acid sequence: CASMAGYNEQFF.

The V and J genes are TRBV2 and TRBJ1-1, with D unclear. The CDR3 runs to 13 residues. Trimming took 11 bases from V and 11 from J, leaving 24 bases between them. Germline V gene sequence: CDR1 SNHLY, CDR2 FYNNEI. DNA of the CDR3: TGTGCCTCCATGGCAGTCGAAGGGAACGTGGCTTTCTTT. Translating it yields CASMAVEGNVAFF.

The rearrangement links TRBV5-1 to TRBJ2-1; D uncertain. V lost 0 bases and J 8 bases, leaving 9 bases between the germline ends. Looked up from germline, CDR1 is SGHRS and CDR2 is YFSETQ. The CDR3 sequence is 13 residues long. CDR3 in amino acids: CASSLAPSDEQFF. CDR3 in DNA: TGCGCCAGCAGCTTGGCCCCCTCGGATGAGCAGTTCTTC.

This clone was counted once. The V gene is TRBV4-2, the J gene TRBJ2-3; TRBD2 aligns across 10 bases. This CDR3 has 15 residues. Germline loops: CDR1 LGHNA, CDR2 YNFKEQ. V trimming: 2 bases; J trimming: 4 bases; junction bases outside the gene matches: 3. The CDR3 here is CASSQTLAGADTQYF. CDR3 nucleotides: TGTGCCAGCAGCCAAACCCTAGCGGGAGCAGATACGCAGTATTTT.

The rearrangement links TRBV7-6 to TRBJ2-5, with D unresolved. CDR1 and CDR2 (germline): SGHVS, FNYEAQ. Trimming removed 1 base at V and 0 bases at J, with 12 bases between. The CDR3 runs 16 residues. The CDR3 here is CASSLVASINQETQYF. CDR3 sequence (DNA): TGTGCCAGCAGCTTAGTAGCCAGCATAAACCAAGAGACCCAGTACTTC.

The V gene is TRBV27, the J gene TRBJ2-1; TRBD2 aligns across 7 bases. The germline V gene encodes CDR1 MNHEY and CDR2 SMNVEV (reference sequence). There are 16 residues in the CDR3. V shed 0 bases, J shed 6 bases, and the junction held 8 bases outside the gene matches. In DNA form, the CDR3 reads TGTGCCAGCAGTTTATCGGGGATTCTAGCGGTCAATGAGCAGTTCTTC. Its translation: CASSLSGILAVNEQFF.

CDR3 residues: CASSLGGQGNQPQHF. CDR3 in DNA: TGTGCCAGCAGTTTAGGCGGACAGGGGAATCAGCCCCAGCATTTT. The genes are TRBV28 and TRBJ1-5; 9 nucleotides align to TRBD1. Germline CDR1 and CDR2: MDHEN and SYDVKM. The CDR3 has 15 residues. Germline trimming cut 2 bases from V and 4 bases from J; bases unmatched to any gene: 3.

J is TRBJ2-1 and V is TRBV12-5, with D possibly TRBD2 on 6 matching bases. Germline-derived CDR1 and CDR2 are LGHNT and FRNRAP. Trimming left V 6 bases short and J 4 bases short, with 10 bases between. The CDR3 consists of 13 residues. As DNA, the CDR3 is TGTGCTAGTGGCGGGAGTTTATACAATGAGCAGTTCTTC. Translating it yields CASGGSLYNEQFF.

The V call is TRBV18, the J call TRBJ2-6; TRBD2 matches 7 bases. Germline CDR1 KGHSH, CDR2 LQKENI. This CDR3 is built from 18 residues. J lost 0 bases, V lost 0 bases, and 5 bases had no gene match. CDR3 region: CASSPPGREGSGANVLTF. CDR3 in DNA: TGTGCCAGCTCACCACCCGGAAGGGAGGGCTCTGGGGCCAACGTCCTGACTTTC.

This clone was counted only a few times. V gene TRBV27 combines with J gene TRBJ2-7; TRBD1 matches 8 bases. Per the germline V gene, CDR1 is MNHEY and CDR2 is SMNVEV (reference sequence). V shed 4 bases and J 0 bases; nucleotides not matched to a gene: 2. This CDR3 has 14 amino acids. CDR3 coding DNA: TGTGCCAGCAGTTCGACAGGGGTCTCCTACGAGCAGTACTTC. Residues: CASSSTGVSYEQYF.

The rearrangement uses TRBV4-2 and TRBJ1-5; D ambiguous. Trimming shortened V by 0 bases and J by 7 bases, and 10 bases separated the two germline ends. This CDR3 has 14 amino acids. CDR1 LGHNA and CDR2 YNFKEQ come from the germline V gene. CDR3 amino acids: CASSQETGYQPQHF. The DNA of the CDR3 is TGTGCCAGCAGCCAAGAAACCGGGTACCAGCCCCAGCATTTT.

J is TRBJ2-3 and V is TRBV5-1; 13 positions agree with TRBD2. V shed 4 bases and J 5 bases; nucleotides not matched to a gene: 10. The CDR3 has 17 amino acids. Germline V gene data show CDR1 as SGHRS and CDR2 as YFSETQ. In DNA, the CDR3 is TGCGCCAGCAGCCCGGATGGACTAGCGGGAGCAGTAGATACGCAGTATTTT. Translation gives CASSPDGLAGAVDTQYF.

This sequence joins TRBV4-2 and TRBJ2-5, with TRBD2 as a possible D gene (6 bases). The CDR3 spans 16 residues. V was shortened by 1 base and J by 5 bases, with 17 bases between the two germline ends. Germline CDR1 and CDR2: LGHNA and YNFKEQ. CDR3 DNA: TGTGCCAGCAGCCAAGGGGACCTCTCTAGCGTCGAGACCCAGTACTTC. Translating gives CASSQGDLSSVETQYF.

The DNA for the CDR3 is TGTGCCAGCAGTTTTTCTCCTACCTACGAGCAGTACTTC. Encoded protein: CASSFSPTYEQYF. The chain recombines TRBV27 with TRBJ2-7, with D unresolved. With 3 bases removed from V and 2 bases from J, the gap between germline ends came to 8 bases. CDR3 length equals 13 residues. Germline CDR1 MNHEY, CDR2 SMNVEV (reference sequence).

This chain links TRBV2 with TRBJ2-1, with 8 bases aligning to TRBD1. The CDR3 is 14 amino acids. With 5 bases clipped from V and 5 bases from J, the junction kept 5 bases outside the gene matches. In germline, CDR1 is SNHLY, CDR2 FYNNEI. The CDR3 is CASSPGTGHNEQFF. CDR3 in DNA: TGTGCCAGCAGTCCCGGGACAGGTCACAATGAGCAGTTCTTC.

The chain combines TRBV19 with TRBJ2-7, with TRBD2 as a possible D gene (5 bases). This CDR3 comprises 13 residues. V was shortened by 5 bases and J by 5 bases, with 13 bases between the two germline ends. Looked up from germline, CDR1 is LNHDA and CDR2 is SQIVND (reference sequence). For the CDR3, the DNA is TGTGCCAGTAGTTCACTAGAGTTCCACGAGCAGTACTTC. The encoded protein is CASSSLEFHEQYF. The variable domain in full, completed from reference TRBV19 and TRBJ2-7, reads DGGITQSPKYLFRKEGQNVTLSCEQNLNHDAMYWYRQDPGQGLRLIYYSQIVNDFQKGDIAEGYSVSREKKESFPLTVTSAQKNPTAFYLCASSSLEFHEQYFGPGTRLTVT.

The gene calls are TRBV30 and TRBJ2-2; no reliable D call. This CDR3 is 11 amino acids long. V was clipped by 0 bases and J by 7 bases, with 3 bases between them. In germline, CDR1 is GTSNPN, CDR2 SVGIG (reference sequence). In DNA, the CDR3 is TGTGCCTGGAGTGTCGGCGGGGAGCTGTTTTTT. The encoded protein is CAWSVGGELFF.